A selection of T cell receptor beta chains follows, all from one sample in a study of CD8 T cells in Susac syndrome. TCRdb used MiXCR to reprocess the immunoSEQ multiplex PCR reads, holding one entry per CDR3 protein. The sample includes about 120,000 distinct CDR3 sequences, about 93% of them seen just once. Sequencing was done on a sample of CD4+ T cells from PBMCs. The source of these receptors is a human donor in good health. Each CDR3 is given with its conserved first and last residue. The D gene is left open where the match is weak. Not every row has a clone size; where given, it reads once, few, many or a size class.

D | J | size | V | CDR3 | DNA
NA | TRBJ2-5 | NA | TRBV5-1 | CATSRNDLLETQYF | TGCGCCACCTCGAGGAATGACCTCTTGGAGACCCAGTACTTC
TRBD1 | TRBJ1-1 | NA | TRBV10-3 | CAISDGTGTTEAFF | TGTGCCATCAGTGACGGGACAGGGACAACTGAAGCTTTCTTT
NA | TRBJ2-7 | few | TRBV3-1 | CASSQAGRDYEQYF | TGTGCCAGCAGCCAAGCCGGACGCGACTACGAGCAGTACTTC
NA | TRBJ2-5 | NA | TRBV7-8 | CASSFRPDREETQYF | TGTGCCAGCAGCTTTAGGCCCGACAGAGAAGAGACCCAGTACTTC
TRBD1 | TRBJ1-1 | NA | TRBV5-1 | CASSLLTGDEAFF | TGCGCCAGCAGCTTGTTAACAGGGGATGAAGCTTTCTTT
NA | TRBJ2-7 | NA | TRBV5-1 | CASSHTGDSYEQYF | TGCGCCAGCAGCCATACCGGGGACTCCTACGAGCAGTACTTC
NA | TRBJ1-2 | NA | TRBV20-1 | CSARGNGQQGSNYGYTF | TGCAGTGCTAGGGGAAATGGGCAACAGGGATCAAACTATGGCTACACCTTC
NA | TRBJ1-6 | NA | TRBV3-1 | CASSQDEGNHNSPLHF | TGTGCCAGCAGCCAAGATGAGGGTAATCATAATTCACCCCTCCACTTT
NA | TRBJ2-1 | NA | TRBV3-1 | CASSQMGADNEQFF | TGTGCCAGCAGCCAGATGGGAGCGGACAATGAGCAGTTCTTC
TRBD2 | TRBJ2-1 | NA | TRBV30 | CAWSVSGGRGNEQFF | TGTGCCTGGAGTGTAAGCGGCGGGAGAGGCAATGAGCAGTTCTTC
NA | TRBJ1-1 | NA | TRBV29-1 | CSVEEAVLNTEAFF | TGCAGCGTTGAAGAAGCGGTCTTGAACACTGAAGCTTTCTTT
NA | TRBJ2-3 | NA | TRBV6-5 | CASSYSGSGSGSDTQYF | TGTGCCAGCAGTTACTCGGGTTCCGGTAGCGGAAGCGATACGCAGTATTTT
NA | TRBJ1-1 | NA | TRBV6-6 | CASTLRGNTEAFF | TGTGCCAGCACTCTACGTGGGAACACTGAAGCTTTCTTT
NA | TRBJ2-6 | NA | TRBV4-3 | CASSPNAGANVLTF | TGCGCCAGCAGCCCTAATGCGGGGGCCAACGTCCTGACTTTC
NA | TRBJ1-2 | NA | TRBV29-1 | CSVHTGSLTF | TGCAGCGTTCACACAGGATCTCTAACCTTC
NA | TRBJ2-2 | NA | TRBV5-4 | CASSFAVAGELFF | TGTGCCAGCAGCTTCGCGGTTGCCGGGGAGCTGTTTTTT
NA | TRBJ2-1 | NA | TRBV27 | CASIARGNEQFF | TGTGCCAGCATAGCTAGGGGCAATGAGCAGTTCTTC
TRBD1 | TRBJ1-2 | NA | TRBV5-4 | CASSTKEGAFGYTF | TGTGCCAGCAGCACTAAAGAGGGGGCGTTTGGCTACACCTTC
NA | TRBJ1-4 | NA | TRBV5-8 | CASSLDRRQEKLFF | TGTGCCAGCAGCTTGGACAGGAGACAAGAAAAACTGTTTTTT
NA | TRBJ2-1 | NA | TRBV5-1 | CASSFDGGNYNEQFF | TGCGCCAGCAGCTTCGACGGGGGAAACTACAATGAGCAGTTCTTC
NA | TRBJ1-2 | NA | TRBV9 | CASSVGGRGYTF | TGTGCCAGCAGCGTAGGAGGTCGTGGCTACACCTTC
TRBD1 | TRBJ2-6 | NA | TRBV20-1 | CSAGVGTGYSGANVLTF | TGCAGTGCGGGAGTAGGGACAGGGTATTCTGGGGCCAACGTCCTGACTTTC
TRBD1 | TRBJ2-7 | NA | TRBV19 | CASSRFRGSSYEQYF | TGTGCCAGTAGTCGGTTCAGGGGGAGCTCCTACGAGCAGTACTTC
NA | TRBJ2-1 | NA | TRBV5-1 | CASSLTGSYNEQFF | TGCGCCAGCAGCTTGACAGGATCCTACAATGAGCAGTTCTTC
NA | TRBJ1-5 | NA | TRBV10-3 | CAITADRNQPQHF | TGTGCCATCACCGCGGACAGAAATCAGCCCCAGCATTTT
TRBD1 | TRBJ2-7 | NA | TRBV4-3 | CASSQGRTGISYEQYF | TGCGCCAGCAGCCAAGGAAGGACAGGTATTTCCTACGAGCAGTACTTC
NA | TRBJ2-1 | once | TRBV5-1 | CASSYNGVSNEQFF | TGCGCCAGCAGCTACAACGGGGTATCCAATGAGCAGTTCTTC
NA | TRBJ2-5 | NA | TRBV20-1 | CSAMRPRVFEETQYF | TGCAGTGCTATGCGGCCCAGGGTTTTTGAAGAGACCCAGTACTTC
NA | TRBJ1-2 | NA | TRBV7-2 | CANSLATGSSYGYTF | TGTGCCAACAGCTTAGCCACCGGGAGCAGCTATGGCTACACCTTC
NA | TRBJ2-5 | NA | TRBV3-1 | CASSQGTAGGTQYF | TGTGCCAGCAGCCAAGGGACCGCTGGTGGGACCCAGTACTTC
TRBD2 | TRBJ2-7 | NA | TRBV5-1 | CASSSSGTYEQYF | TGCGCCAGCAGCTCTAGCGGGACCTACGAGCAGTACTTC
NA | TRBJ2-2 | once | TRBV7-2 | CASSLANRGTGELFF | TGTGCCAGCAGCTTAGCGAATAGGGGGACCGGGGAGCTGTTTTTT
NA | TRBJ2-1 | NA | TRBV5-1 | CASSNVGDRNYNEQFF | TGCGCCAGCAGCAATGTAGGGGACCGGAATTACAATGAGCAGTTCTTC
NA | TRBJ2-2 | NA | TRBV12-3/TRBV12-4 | CASTTNTGELFF | TGTGCCAGCACCACGAACACCGGGGAGCTGTTTTTT
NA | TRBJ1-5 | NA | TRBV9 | CASSIAGNNQPQHF | TGTGCCAGCAGTATAGCGGGGAACAATCAGCCCCAGCATTTT